Following are 26 T cell receptor beta chains from one sample sequenced in a study of cytomegalovirus exposure and HLA in healthy donors. Primers for the PCR totalled 60 Vbeta and 13 Jbeta. TCRdb's table, derived via immunoSEQ multiplex PCR, lists solely in-frame clones and lacks some. The sample holds about 85,000 clones, 75% to 85% seen once. The source material was PBMCs. Every receptor here comes from a man aged 45 to 65 in good health and CMV-seropositive.

Written as DNA, the CDR3 is TGTGCCAGCAGCGTCCAGGTGGACACCGGGGAGCTGTTTTTT. Amino acid sequence: CASSVQVDTGELFF. V usage is TRBV9 and J usage is TRBJ2-2; D not certain. The germline V gene has CDR1 SGDLS and CDR2 YYNGEE. The V gene lost 2 bases and the J gene lost 3 bases, with 8 bases spanning the gap. The CDR3 is 14 residues long.

V usage is TRBV6-1 and J usage is TRBJ1-1; the D gene is possibly TRBD1 (6 bases). CDR1 is MNHNS and CDR2 is SASEGT in the germline V gene. CDR3 length: 15 amino acids. Deletions cut 4 bases from V and 2 bases from J, with 14 bases between. The CDR3, as DNA: TGTGCCAGCAGTGCACCGGGACAACGTAACACTGAAGCTTTCTTT. Encoded protein: CASSAPGQRNTEAFF.

This sequence joins TRBV5-1 and TRBJ2-6, with D unclear. The CDR3 is 14 residues long. CDR1 and CDR2 (germline): SGHRS, YFSETQ. Trimming took off 6 bases at V and 0 bases at J, with 7 bases between the two ends. The chain's CDR3 is CASTLNSGANVLTF. In nucleotides, the CDR3 is TGCGCCAGCACACTCAACTCTGGGGCCAACGTCCTGACTTTC.

In DNA form, the CDR3 reads TGCGCCAGCACCCCGGGACAGGGGACTGTGCAGTTCTTC. This translates into CASTPGQGTVQFF. The chain combines TRBV10-1 with TRBJ2-1; the match to TRBD1 covers 10 bases. Trimming removed 7 bases from V and 12 bases from J; junction bases left unmatched: 9. The germline V gene encodes CDR1 WNHNN and CDR2 SYGVQD (reference sequence). CDR3 length: 13 residues.

The chain has TRBV6-5 and TRBJ2-7, with a possible D match to TRBD1 (6 bases). Trimming removed 5 bases from V and 0 bases from J, with 11 bases in between. Germline V lookup: CDR1 MNHEY, CDR2 SVGAGI. The CDR3 has 14 amino acids. The CDR3 nucleotides are TGTGCCAGCAGTCCGGGACACCTCTCCTACGAGCAGTACTTC. Protein sequence: CASSPGHLSYEQYF.

This clone has a handful of counts. The chain joins TRBV7-8 to TRBJ1-6; a possible D gene is TRBD1 (5 bases). The CDR3 extends over 12 amino acids. Germline V gene data show CDR1 as SGHVS and CDR2 as FQNEAQ. Trimming pared 1 base from V and 15 bases from J, leaving 10 bases between. CDR3 protein: CASSLGGQLLHF. The CDR3 bases are TGTGCCAGCAGCTTAGGGGGCCAGCTCCTCCACTTT.

The chain is built from TRBV19 and TRBJ1-5; possible D gene TRBD1, 5 bases. Germline V gene sequence: CDR1 LNHDA, CDR2 SQIVND (reference sequence). V lost 7 bases and J lost 3, with 13 bases in between. The length of the CDR3 is 14 residues. The CDR3 loop is CASTNRLSNQPQHF. The CDR3 DNA follows: TGTGCCAGTACGAACAGGCTTTCCAATCAGCCCCAGCATTTT. The variable domain in full, with the rest retrieved from reference TRBV19 and TRBJ1-5, is DGGITQSPKYLFRKEGQNVTLSCEQNLNHDAMYWYRQDPGQGLRLIYYSQIVNDFQKGDIAEGYSVSREKKESFPLTVTSAQKNPTAFYLCASTNRLSNQPQHFGDGTRLSIL.

The chain joins TRBV6-1 to TRBJ2-7; 10 nucleotides match TRBD1. Trimming removed 5 bases from V and 12 bases from J; junction bases left unmatched: 10. This CDR3 is 13 amino acids long. Germline V gives CDR1 MNHNS, CDR2 SASEGT. The CDR3 bases are TGTGCCAGCAGTCGGCGGACAGGGGGGGAAATGTACTTC. Amino acids: CASSRRTGGEMYF.

The chain couples TRBV10-3 to TRBJ2-3, with D perhaps matching TRBD1 (6 bases). Germline lookup yields CDR1 ENHRY and CDR2 SYGVKD. The CDR3 is made up of 13 amino acids. The V end was cut by 7 bases, the J end by 5 bases, with 13 bases between. The CDR3 DNA sequence: TGTGCCATCAACGACCAGGGGCAAGATACGCAGTATTTT. This codes for CAINDQGQDTQYF.

A single count supports this clone. The genes are TRBV5-6 and TRBJ2-5; TRBD2 aligns across 7 bases. The germline V gene has CDR1 SGHDT and CDR2 YYEEEE. V lost 7 bases to trimming and J lost 1 base; unmatched junction nucleotides: 7. The CDR3 runs 14 residues. The CDR3: CASGKLATQETQYF. CDR3 in DNA: TGTGCCAGCGGTAAACTAGCGACCCAAGAGACCCAGTACTTC.

J is TRBJ2-2 and V is TRBV27, with a possible D match to TRBD2 (6 bases). The CDR3 runs to 15 residues. The V and J ends lost 3 bases and 4 bases respectively, with 12 bases between them. The germline V gene encodes CDR1 MNHEY and CDR2 SMNVEV (reference sequence). CDR3: CASSFVGGVTGELFF. CDR3 coding DNA: TGTGCCAGCAGTTTTGTGGGGGGAGTCACCGGGGAGCTGTTTTTT.

The rearrangement links TRBV5-6 to TRBJ2-1; 7 bases are a match to TRBD2. The V gene end was trimmed by 5 bases and the J gene end by 7 bases; junction bases not matched to a gene: 6. CDR1 SGHDT and CDR2 YYEEEE come from the germline V gene. The CDR3 has 13 residues. CDR3 sequence: CASRMNGRNEQFF. CDR3 nucleotides: TGTGCCAGCAGGATGAACGGGAGGAATGAGCAGTTCTTC.

Note on this clone: An end of the junction does not agree with germline; a read error may underlie this. The sample contains more than one DNA sequence encoding this CDR3. The chain has TRBV7-9 and TRBJ2-7; a weak D match, TRBD2 (5 bases). CDR3 length: 14 amino acids. CDR1 and CDR2 from the germline V gene are SEHNR and FQNEAQ (reference sequence). The DNA of the CDR3 is TGTGCCAGCAGTTTAGCGATGGGAGTCTACGAGCAGTACTTC. Translated, it gives CASSLAMGVYEQYF.

The genes are TRBV11-1 and TRBJ2-1; D might be TRBD2 (6 bases). The germline V gene encodes CDR1 SGHAT and CDR2 FQDESV (reference sequence). The ends were cut back, 5 bases at V and 4 bases at J, with 15 bases in the middle. The length of the CDR3 is 15 residues. The CDR3 is CASSPYSGPYNEQFF. DNA of the CDR3: TGTGCCAGCAGCCCCTATAGCGGTCCTTACAATGAGCAGTTCTTC.

The gene calls are TRBV5-6 and TRBJ2-1; D gene ambiguous. The ends were cut back, 0 bases at V and 5 bases at J, with 6 bases in the middle. Per germline, CDR1 SGHDT and CDR2 YYEEEE. This CDR3 spans 13 amino acids. CDR3 region: CASSLVQNNEQFF. CDR3 nucleotides: TGTGCCAGCAGCTTGGTGCAGAACAATGAGCAGTTCTTC.

V and J are TRBV4-1 and TRBJ1-1; no firm D call. This CDR3 is 15 amino acids long. Germline CDR1 MGHRA, CDR2 YSYEKL. V shed 0 bases and J shed 2 bases, with 10 bases lying between them. The CDR3 DNA reads as TGCGCCAGCAGCCAAGAAGGCAGGAAAAACACTGAAGCTTTCTTT. It translates to CASSQEGRKNTEAFF.

The count of this clone is one. The gene calls are TRBV30 and TRBJ1-2; 12 bases match TRBD1. Germline loops: CDR1 GTSNPN, CDR2 SVGIG (reference sequence). The CDR3 is 14 amino acids. The V segment lost 0 bases and the J segment 7 bases; nucleotides outside the gene matches: 3. The CDR3 DNA follows: TGTGCCTGGAGTGTGGGACAGGGGGCGGTTGGCTACACCTTC. The encoded protein is CAWSVGQGAVGYTF.

The chain joins TRBV7-9 to TRBJ2-1; D might be TRBD2 (5 bases). Per germline, CDR1 SEHNR and CDR2 FQNEAQ (reference sequence). The CDR3 totals 15 residues. V gave up 5 bases and J gave up 1 base, with 12 bases separating them. The CDR3 loop reads CASSPRGNSYNEQFF. For the CDR3, the DNA is TGTGCCAGCAGCCCAAGAGGGAATTCCTACAATGAGCAGTTCTTC.

The chain joins TRBV18 to TRBJ2-7; D possibly corresponds to TRBD2 (6 bases). The CDR3 totals 15 residues. V lost 2 bases and J 0 bases, leaving 11 bases between the germline ends. Germline V gives CDR1 KGHSH, CDR2 LQKENI. CDR3 in amino acids: CASSPTDGSSYEQYF. In DNA form, the CDR3 reads TGTGCCAGCTCACCAACGGACGGGAGCTCCTACGAGCAGTACTTC.

The chain joins TRBV7-9 to TRBJ2-7, with a weak D call TRBD1 (6 bases). The CDR3 is made up of 14 amino acids. The germline V gene has CDR1 SEHNR and CDR2 FQNEAQ (reference sequence). The V end was cut by 1 base, the J end by 0 bases, with 7 bases between. CDR3 in DNA: TGTGCCAGCAGCTTAGGGGACAACTCCTACGAGCAGTACTTC. It encodes CASSLGDNSYEQYF.

The J gene is TRBJ1-4, the V gene TRBV7-9, with a weak D call TRBD1 (5 bases). Looked up from germline, CDR1 is SEHNR and CDR2 is FQNEAQ (reference sequence). V lost 5 bases to trimming and J lost 4 bases, with 8 bases between them. The CDR3 totals 13 residues. The CDR3: CASSGQGNEKLFF. As DNA, the CDR3 is TGTGCCAGCAGCGGGCAGGGTAATGAAAAACTGTTTTTT.

This chain links TRBV30 with TRBJ1-5; D not certain. The CDR3 length is 15 residues. V lost 3 bases, J lost 6 bases, and 18 bases lay in between. CDR1 is GTSNPN and CDR2 is SVGIG in the germline V gene (reference sequence). Written as DNA, the CDR3 is TGTGCCTGGAGCGCGGTCCAAGTCGGAGGTCAGCCCCAGCATTTT. This codes for CAWSAVQVGGQPQHF.

In its sample, this clone was seen a few times. The chain links TRBV4-1 to TRBJ2-3; TRBD2 agrees at 12 bases. Unmatched junction bases numbered 6, after V lost 0 bases and J lost 2 bases. Germline values: CDR1 MGHRA, CDR2 YSYEKL. This CDR3 is built from 18 residues. The DNA for the CDR3 is TGCGCCAGCAGCCAAGATTGGACTAGCGGGGTGTTCACAGATACGCAGTATTTT. Protein: CASSQDWTSGVFTDTQYF.

Only one count was recorded for this clone. V and J are TRBV19 and TRBJ1-5; TRBD1 might be the D (5 bases). The CDR3 runs 13 residues. Germline V CDR1 and CDR2: LNHDA, SQIVND (reference sequence). The V end was cut by 5 bases, the J end by 7 bases, with 12 bases between. CDR3 DNA sequence: TGTGCCAGTAGTCTCGGGGGAAGGCAGCCCCAGCATTTT. Amino acid sequence: CASSLGGRQPQHF.

The chain couples TRBV11-3 to TRBJ2-7; the D gene is possibly TRBD2 (6 bases). This CDR3 is 13 amino acids long. The V end was cut by 1 base, the J end by 5 bases, with 9 bases between. Germline V CDR1 and CDR2: SGHNT, YENEEA. In nucleotides, the CDR3 is TGTGCCAGCAGCTTAGGGCCGGGGGACGAGCAGTACTTC. Protein sequence: CASSLGPGDEQYF. The variable domain in full, with the rest retrieved from reference TRBV11-3 and TRBJ2-7, is EAGVVQSPRYKIIEKKQPVAFWCNPISGHNTLYWYLQNLGQGPELLIRYENEEAVDDSQLPKDRFSAERLKGVDSTLKIQPAELGDSAVYLCASSLGPGDEQYFGPGTRLTVT.

The V gene is TRBV12-5, the J gene TRBJ1-1; 8 bases match TRBD1. Germline trimming cut 9 bases from V and 7 bases from J; bases unmatched to any gene: 13. This CDR3 is 14 amino acids long. Germline loops: CDR1 LGHNT, CDR2 FRNRAP. DNA for the CDR3: TGTGCTAGCGAGCCGGGACAGGCAACTTTTGAAGCTTTCTTT. Its translation is CASEPGQATFEAFF.